One and the same sample provided the 9 T cell receptor beta chains below, sequenced in a study of blood T cell repertoires in COVID-19. Profiled with immunoSEQ multiplex PCR; TCRdb holds only in-frame clones, not every one. The table has over 50,000 clones, less than 90% seen once; the top ten hold about 2.6%. Sequencing used peripheral blood. The receptors were sampled from a man over 45 with acute or convalescent COVID-19.

In its sample, this clone was seen a few times. The J gene is TRBJ2-2, the V gene TRBV29-1, with 10 bases fitting TRBD2. The CDR3 consists of 15 residues. Losses at the gene ends were 5 bases for V and 2 bases for J; bases not matched to a gene: 5. Germline-derived CDR1 and CDR2 are SQVTM and ANQGSEA. For the CDR3, the DNA is TGCAGCGTTAATCTAGCGGGGGCAAACACCGGGGAGCTGTTTTTT. Its translation: CSVNLAGANTGELFF.

V gene TRBV3-1 (or the pseudogene TRBV3-2) combines with J gene TRBJ2-5; D may be TRBD1 (5 bases). The germline CDR1 and CDR2 sequences are LGHDT and YNNKEL (reference sequence). The ends were cut back, 0 bases at V and 1 base at J, with 12 bases in the middle. This CDR3 has 16 amino acids. The CDR3 nucleotides are TGTGCCAGCAGCCAAGATAAGACAGCATTCCAAGAGACCCAGTACTTC. The encoded protein is CASSQDKTAFQETQYF.

The chain has TRBV21-1 and TRBJ2-7; TRBD1, the table's D call, was not compared with the DNA. TRBV21-1 is a known pseudogene. The CDR3 runs to 15 residues. The CDR3 nucleotides are TGTGCCAGCAGCAGCCGGGACAGGGTTCCCTACGAGCAGTACTTC. This gives the protein CASSSRDRVPYEQYF.

V gene TRBV18 combines with J gene TRBJ2-7; 10 bases match TRBD1. The J segment lost 6 bases and the V segment lost 3 bases, leaving 5 bases of the junction unmatched. The CDR3 totals 14 residues. Germline V gene sequence: CDR1 KGHSH, CDR2 LQKENI. DNA for the CDR3: TGTGCCAGCTCACCCGGACAGGGGGTCCTCGAGCAGTACTTC. Translating it yields CASSPGQGVLEQYF.

The rearrangement links TRBV11-2 to TRBJ2-7; D perhaps matches TRBD1 (5 bases). The ends were cut back, 5 bases at V and 3 bases at J, with 8 bases in the middle. Germline loops: CDR1 SGHAT, CDR2 FQNNGV. The CDR3 length is 12 residues. The CDR3 here is CASSLQGYEQYF. The CDR3 DNA is TGTGCCAGCAGCCTCCAGGGCTACGAGCAGTACTTC.

CDR3 sequence: CASSVFSGGAVNEQFF. Written as DNA, the CDR3 is TGTGCCAGCAGCGTCTTTAGCGGGGGGGCAGTCAATGAGCAGTTCTTC. The chain is built from TRBV9 and TRBJ2-1, with 11 bases matching TRBD2. There are 16 residues in the CDR3. Per germline, CDR1 SGDLS and CDR2 YYNGEE. Trimming cost V 2 bases and J 6 bases; bases outside gene matches: 7.

J is TRBJ1-1 and V is TRBV14; D perhaps matches TRBD1 (5 bases). CDR1 is SGHDN, CDR2 FVKESK, per germline. The CDR3 extends over 13 amino acids. V lost 0 bases and J lost 4, with 6 bases in between. DNA of the CDR3: TGTGCCAGCAGCCAAGACAGGGCCACTGAAGCTTTCTTT. Its protein is CASSQDRATEAFF.

This sequence joins TRBV27 and TRBJ2-7; 10 positions match TRBD1. CDR1 and CDR2 (germline): MNHEY, SMNVEV (reference sequence). The junction had 3 bases not matched to a gene; V was cut back by 5 bases and J by 2 bases. There are 14 residues in the CDR3. CDR3 residues: CASSHGQGAYEQYF. The CDR3 DNA is TGTGCCAGCAGTCACGGACAGGGGGCCTACGAGCAGTACTTC.

This clone was seen a single time. Without the conserved terminal phenylalanine or tryptophan, this CDR3 likely stems from a read error. The limits of the CDR3 on the DNA are not certain, so only TCRdb's listed CDR3 is given. This chain joins TRBV6-2 or TRBV6-3 and TRBJ1-2; TRBD1 reflects the table's D call only, with no check against the DNA. The germline V gene has CDR1 MNHEY and CDR2 SVGEGT. The CDR3 extends over 11 residues, inclusive of both ends. The CDR3 sequence is CASSARQVGNL.